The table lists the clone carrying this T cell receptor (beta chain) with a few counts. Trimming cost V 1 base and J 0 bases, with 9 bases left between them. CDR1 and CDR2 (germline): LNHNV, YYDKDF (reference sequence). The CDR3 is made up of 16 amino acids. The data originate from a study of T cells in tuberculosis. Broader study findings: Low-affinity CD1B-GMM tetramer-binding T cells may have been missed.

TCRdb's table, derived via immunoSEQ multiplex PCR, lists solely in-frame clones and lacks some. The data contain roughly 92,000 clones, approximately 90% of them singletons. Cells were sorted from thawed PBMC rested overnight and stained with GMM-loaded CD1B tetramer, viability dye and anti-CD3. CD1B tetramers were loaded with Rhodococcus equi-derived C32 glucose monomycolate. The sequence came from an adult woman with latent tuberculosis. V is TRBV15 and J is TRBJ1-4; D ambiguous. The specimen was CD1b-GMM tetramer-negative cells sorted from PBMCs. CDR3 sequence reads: CATSRALGSTNEKLFF. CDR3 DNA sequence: TGTGCCACCAGCAGAGCCCTGGGCTCAACTAATGAAAAACTGTTTTTT.